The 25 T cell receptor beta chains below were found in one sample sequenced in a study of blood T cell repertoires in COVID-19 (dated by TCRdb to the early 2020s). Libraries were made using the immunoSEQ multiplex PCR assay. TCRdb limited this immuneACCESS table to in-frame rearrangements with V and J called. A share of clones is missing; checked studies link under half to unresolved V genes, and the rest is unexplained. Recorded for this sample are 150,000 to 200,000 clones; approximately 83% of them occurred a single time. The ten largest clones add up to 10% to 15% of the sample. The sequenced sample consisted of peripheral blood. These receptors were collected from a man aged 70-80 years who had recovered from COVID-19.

The CDR3 DNA reads TGTGCCAGTAATCCCTCCCCGACTAGCGGATCCACAGATACGCAGTATTTT. It encodes CASNPSPTSGSTDTQYF. The chain has TRBV19 and TRBJ2-3; 9 nucleotides agree with TRBD2. The germline V gene has CDR1 LNHDA and CDR2 SQIVND (reference sequence). V gave up 7 bases and J gave up 2 bases; unmatched junction bases: 13. This CDR3 spans 17 amino acids. Full variable domain (remainder filled in from reference TRBV19 and TRBJ2-3): DGGITQSPKYLFRKEGQNVTLSCEQNLNHDAMYWYRQDPGQGLRLIYYSQIVNDFQKGDIAEGYSVSREKKESFPLTVTSAQKNPTAFYLCASNPSPTSGSTDTQYFGPGTRLTVL.

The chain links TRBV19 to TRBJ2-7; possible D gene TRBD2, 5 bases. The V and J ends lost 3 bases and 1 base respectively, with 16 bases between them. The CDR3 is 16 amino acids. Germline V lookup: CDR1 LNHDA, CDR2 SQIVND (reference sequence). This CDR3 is CASSMTNRGFSYEQYF. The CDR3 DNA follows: TGTGCCAGTAGTATGACTAACAGAGGGTTTTCCTACGAGCAGTACTTC.

As DNA, the CDR3 is TGTGCCAGCAGGGCTTCCGCGGGAGGCCTGAATACGCAGTATTTT. This encodes CASRASAGGLNTQYF. The chain couples TRBV6-5 to TRBJ2-3, with TRBD2 matching over 8 bases. The CDR3 is made up of 15 amino acids. V was clipped by 6 bases and J by 7 bases; unmatched bases: 12. Germline V gives CDR1 MNHEY, CDR2 SVGAGI.

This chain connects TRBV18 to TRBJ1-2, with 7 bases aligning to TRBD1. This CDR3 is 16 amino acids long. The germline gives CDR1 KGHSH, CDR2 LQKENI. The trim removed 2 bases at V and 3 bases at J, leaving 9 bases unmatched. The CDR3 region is CASSPGDSALHYGYTF. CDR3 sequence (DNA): TGTGCCAGCTCACCAGGGGACAGTGCGCTCCACTATGGCTACACCTTC.

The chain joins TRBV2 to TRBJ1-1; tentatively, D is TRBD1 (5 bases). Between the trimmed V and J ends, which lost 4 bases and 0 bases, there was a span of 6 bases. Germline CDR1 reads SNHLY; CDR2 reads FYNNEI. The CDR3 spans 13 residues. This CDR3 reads CASSGQMNTEAFF. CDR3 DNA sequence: TGTGCCAGCAGTGGACAGATGAACACTGAAGCTTTCTTT.

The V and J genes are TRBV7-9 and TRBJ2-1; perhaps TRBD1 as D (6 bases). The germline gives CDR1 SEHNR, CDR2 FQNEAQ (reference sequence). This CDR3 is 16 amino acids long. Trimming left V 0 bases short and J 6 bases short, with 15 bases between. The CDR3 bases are TGTGCCAGCAGCTTAGCCTTCTCGGACAGAAGCAATGAGCAGTTCTTC. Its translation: CASSLAFSDRSNEQFF.

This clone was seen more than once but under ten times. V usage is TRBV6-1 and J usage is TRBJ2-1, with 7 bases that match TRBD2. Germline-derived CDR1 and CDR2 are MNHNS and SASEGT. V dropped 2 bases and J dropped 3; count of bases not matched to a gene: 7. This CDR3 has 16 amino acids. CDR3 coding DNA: TGTGCCAGCAGTGAATCCTCCGGGGGGATCTACAATGAGCAGTTCTTC. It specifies CASSESSGGIYNEQFF.

The CDR3 bases are TGTGCCAGCAGTTTAAGCGGCGGGCCTAGCGGGAGAACAGATACGCAGTATTTT. Translated, it gives CASSLSGGPSGRTDTQYF. The chain is built from TRBV28 and TRBJ2-3; the match to TRBD2 covers 10 bases. CDR3 length equals 18 residues. The junction had 11 bases not matched to a gene; V was cut back by 2 bases and J by 3 bases. Germline V lookup: CDR1 MDHEN, CDR2 SYDVKM.

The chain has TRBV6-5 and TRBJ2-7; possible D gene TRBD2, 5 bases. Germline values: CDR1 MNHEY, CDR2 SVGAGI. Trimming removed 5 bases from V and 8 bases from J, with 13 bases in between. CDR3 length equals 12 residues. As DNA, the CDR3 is TGTGCCAGCAGTACACGGACCGGGAAGCAGTACTTC. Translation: CASSTRTGKQYF.

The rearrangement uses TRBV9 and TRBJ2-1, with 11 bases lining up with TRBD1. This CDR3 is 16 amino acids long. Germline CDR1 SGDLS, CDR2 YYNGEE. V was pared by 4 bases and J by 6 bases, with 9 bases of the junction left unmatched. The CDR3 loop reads CASSLAGTGGLNEQFF. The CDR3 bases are TGTGCCAGCAGCCTCGCCGGGACAGGGGGTCTCAATGAGCAGTTCTTC. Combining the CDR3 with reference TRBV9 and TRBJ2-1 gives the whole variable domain DSGVTQTPKHLITATGQRVTLRCSPRSGDLSVYWYQQSLDQGLQFLIQYYNGEERAKGNILERFSAQQFPDLHSELNLSSLELGDSALYFCASSLAGTGGLNEQFFGPGTRLTVL.

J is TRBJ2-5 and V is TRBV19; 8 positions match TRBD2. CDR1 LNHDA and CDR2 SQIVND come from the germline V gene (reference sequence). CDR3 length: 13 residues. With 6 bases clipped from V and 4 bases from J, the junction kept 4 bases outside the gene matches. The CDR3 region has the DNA TGTGCCAGTAGCGGACTAGCAGGAGAGACCCAGTACTTC. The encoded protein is CASSGLAGETQYF.

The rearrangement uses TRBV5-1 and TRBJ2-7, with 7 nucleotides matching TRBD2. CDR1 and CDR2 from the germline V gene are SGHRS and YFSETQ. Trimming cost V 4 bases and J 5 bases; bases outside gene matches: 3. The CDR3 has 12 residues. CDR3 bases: TGCGCCAGCAGCGGGGAGGGAGACGAGCAGTACTTC. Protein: CASSGEGDEQYF.

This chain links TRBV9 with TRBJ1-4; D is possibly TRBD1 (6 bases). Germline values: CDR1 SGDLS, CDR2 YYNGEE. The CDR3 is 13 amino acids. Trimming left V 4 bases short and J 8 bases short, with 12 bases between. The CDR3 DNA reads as TGTGCCAGCAGCCCACAGGGTCTGGAAAAACTGTTTTTT. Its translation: CASSPQGLEKLFF.

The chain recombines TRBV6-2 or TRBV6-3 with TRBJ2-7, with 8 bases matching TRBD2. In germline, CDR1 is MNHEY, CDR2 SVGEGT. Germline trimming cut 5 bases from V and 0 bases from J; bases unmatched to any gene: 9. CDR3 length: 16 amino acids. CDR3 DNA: TGTGCCAGCAGTATTTCGCGACTAGCGCCCTCCTACGAGCAGTACTTC. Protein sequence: CASSISRLAPSYEQYF.

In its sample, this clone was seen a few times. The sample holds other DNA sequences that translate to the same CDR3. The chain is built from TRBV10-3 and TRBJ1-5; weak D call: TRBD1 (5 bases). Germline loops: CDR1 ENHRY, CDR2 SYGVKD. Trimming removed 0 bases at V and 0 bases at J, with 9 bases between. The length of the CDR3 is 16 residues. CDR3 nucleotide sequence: TGTGCCATCAGTGAGTCTGGGCAGGGTAGCAATCAGCCCCAGCATTTT. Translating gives CAISESGQGSNQPQHF.

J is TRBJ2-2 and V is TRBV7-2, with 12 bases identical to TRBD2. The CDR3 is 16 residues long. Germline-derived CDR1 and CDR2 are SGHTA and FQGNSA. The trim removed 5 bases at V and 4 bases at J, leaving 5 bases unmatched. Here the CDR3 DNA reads TGTGCCAGCAGCCCCGGACTAGCGGGACTCACCGGGGAGCTGTTTTTT. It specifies CASSPGLAGLTGELFF.

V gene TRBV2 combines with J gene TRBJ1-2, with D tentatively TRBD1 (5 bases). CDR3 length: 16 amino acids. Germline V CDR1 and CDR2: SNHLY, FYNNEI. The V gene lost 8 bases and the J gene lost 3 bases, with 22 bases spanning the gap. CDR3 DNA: TGTGCCAGCGTACCGGGACTTGGGGGGGGTGACTATGGCTACACCTTC. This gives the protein CASVPGLGGGDYGYTF.

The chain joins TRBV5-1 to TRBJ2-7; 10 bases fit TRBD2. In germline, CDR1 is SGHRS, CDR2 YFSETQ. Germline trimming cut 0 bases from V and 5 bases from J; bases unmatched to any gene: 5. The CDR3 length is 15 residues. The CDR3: CASSLVGTSVDEQYF. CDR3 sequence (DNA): TGCGCCAGCAGCTTGGTTGGGACTAGCGTGGACGAGCAGTACTTC.

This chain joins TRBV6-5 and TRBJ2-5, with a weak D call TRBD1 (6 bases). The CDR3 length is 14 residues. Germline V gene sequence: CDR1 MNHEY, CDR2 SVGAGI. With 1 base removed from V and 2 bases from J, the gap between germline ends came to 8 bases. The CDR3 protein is CASSYFTGQETQYF. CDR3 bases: TGTGCCAGCAGTTACTTTACAGGGCAAGAGACCCAGTACTTC.

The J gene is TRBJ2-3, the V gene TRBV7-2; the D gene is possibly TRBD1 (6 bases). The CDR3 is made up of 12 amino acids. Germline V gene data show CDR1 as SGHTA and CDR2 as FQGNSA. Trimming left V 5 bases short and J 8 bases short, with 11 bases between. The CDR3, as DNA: TGTGCCAGCAGCCCCCCAGGGGTTACGCAGTATTTT. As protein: CASSPPGVTQYF.

CDR3 DNA: TGTGCCAGCAGACAGGGGCCCTACAATGAGCAGTTCTTC. Translating it yields CASRQGPYNEQFF. The chain is built from TRBV3-1 (or the pseudogene TRBV3-2) and TRBJ2-1, with 7 nucleotides matching TRBD1. Germline CDR1 LGHDT, CDR2 YNNKEL (reference sequence). This CDR3 region has 13 residues. The V segment lost 6 bases and the J segment 2 bases; nucleotides outside the gene matches: 1.

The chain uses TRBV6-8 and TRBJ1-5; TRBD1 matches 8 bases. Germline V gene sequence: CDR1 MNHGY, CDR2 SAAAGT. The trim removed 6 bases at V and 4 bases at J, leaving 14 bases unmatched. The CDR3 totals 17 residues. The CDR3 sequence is CASRYMTTGVVNQPQHF. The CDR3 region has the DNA TGTGCCAGCAGATACATGACGACAGGGGTGGTTAATCAGCCCCAGCATTTT.

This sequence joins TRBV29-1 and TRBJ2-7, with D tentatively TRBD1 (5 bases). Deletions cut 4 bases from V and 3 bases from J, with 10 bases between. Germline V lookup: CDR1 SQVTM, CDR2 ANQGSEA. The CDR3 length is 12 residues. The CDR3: CSVGTDSYEQYF. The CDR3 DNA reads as TGCAGCGTTGGGACCGACAGCTACGAGCAGTACTTC.

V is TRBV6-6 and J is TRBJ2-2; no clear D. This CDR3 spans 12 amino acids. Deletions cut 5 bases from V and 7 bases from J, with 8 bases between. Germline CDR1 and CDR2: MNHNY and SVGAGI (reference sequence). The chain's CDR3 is CASSERGGELFF. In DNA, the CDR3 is TGTGCCAGCAGTGAGCGAGGCGGGGAGCTGTTTTTT.

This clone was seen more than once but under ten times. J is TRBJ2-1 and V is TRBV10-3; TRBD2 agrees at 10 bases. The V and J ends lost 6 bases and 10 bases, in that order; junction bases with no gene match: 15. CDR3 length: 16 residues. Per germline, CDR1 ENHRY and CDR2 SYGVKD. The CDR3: CAISLESSGSFQEQFF. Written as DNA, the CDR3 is TGTGCCATCAGCCTGGAGTCTAGCGGGAGTTTCCAGGAGCAGTTCTTC.